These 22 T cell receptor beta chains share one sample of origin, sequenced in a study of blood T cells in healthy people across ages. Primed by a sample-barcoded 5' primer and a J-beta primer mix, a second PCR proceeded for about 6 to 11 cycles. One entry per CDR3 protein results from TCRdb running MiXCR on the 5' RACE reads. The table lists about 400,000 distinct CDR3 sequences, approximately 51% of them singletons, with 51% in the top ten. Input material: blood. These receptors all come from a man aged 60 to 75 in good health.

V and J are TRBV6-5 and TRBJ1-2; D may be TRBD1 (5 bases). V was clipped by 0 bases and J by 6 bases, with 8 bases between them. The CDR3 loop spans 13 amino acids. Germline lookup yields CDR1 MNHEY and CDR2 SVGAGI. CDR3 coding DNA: TGTGCCAGCAGTTACTCGCAGGGTAATGGCTACACCTTC. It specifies CASSYSQGNGYTF.

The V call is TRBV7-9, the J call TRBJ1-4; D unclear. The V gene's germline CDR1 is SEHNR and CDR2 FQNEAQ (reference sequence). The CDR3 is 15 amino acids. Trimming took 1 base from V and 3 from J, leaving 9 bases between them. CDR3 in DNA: TGTGCCAGCAGCTTAGGAGCTTTCGCTAATGAAAAACTGTTTTTT. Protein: CASSLGAFANEKLFF.

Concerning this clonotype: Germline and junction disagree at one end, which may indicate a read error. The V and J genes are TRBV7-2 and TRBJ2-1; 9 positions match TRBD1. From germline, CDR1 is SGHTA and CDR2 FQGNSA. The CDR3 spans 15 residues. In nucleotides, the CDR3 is TGTGCCGGCAGACCCGACAGGGGGTCTTACAATGAGCAGTTCTTC. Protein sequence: CAGRPDRGSYNEQFF.

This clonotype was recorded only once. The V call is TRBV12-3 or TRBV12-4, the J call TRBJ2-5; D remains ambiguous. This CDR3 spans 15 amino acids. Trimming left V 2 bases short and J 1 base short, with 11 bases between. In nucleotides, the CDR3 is TGTGCCAGCAGTTTAATCTCCTTTTCCCAAGAGACCCAGTACTTC. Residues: CASSLISFSQETQYF.

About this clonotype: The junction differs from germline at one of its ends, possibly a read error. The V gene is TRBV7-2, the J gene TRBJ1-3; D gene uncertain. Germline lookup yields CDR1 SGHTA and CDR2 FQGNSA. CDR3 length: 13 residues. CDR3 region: CASSLVGGSTLYF. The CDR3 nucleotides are TGTGCCAGCAGCTTAGTGGGCGGAAGCACCCTATATTTT. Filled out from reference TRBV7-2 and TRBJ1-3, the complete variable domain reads GAGVSQSPSNKVTEKGKDVELRCDPISGHTALYWYRQSLGQGLEFLIYFQGNSAPDKSGLPSDRFSAERTGGSVSTLTIQRTQQEDSAVYLCASSLVGGSTLYFGEGSWLTVV.

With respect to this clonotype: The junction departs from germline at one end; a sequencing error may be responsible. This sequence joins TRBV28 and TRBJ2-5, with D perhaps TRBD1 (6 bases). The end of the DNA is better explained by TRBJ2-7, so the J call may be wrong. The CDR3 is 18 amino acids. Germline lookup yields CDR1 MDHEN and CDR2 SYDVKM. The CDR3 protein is CTSSSRPGTPKGTYEQYF. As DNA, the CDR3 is TGTACCAGCAGTTCCAGACCCGGGACACCTAAGGGGACCTACGAGCAGTACTTC.

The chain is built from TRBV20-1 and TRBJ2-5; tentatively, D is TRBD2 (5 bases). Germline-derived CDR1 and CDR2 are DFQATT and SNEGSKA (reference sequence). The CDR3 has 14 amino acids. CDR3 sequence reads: CGTRSLRVGETQYF. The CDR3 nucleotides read TGCGGTACTAGATCCCTTCGGGTCGGAGAGACCCAGTACTTC.

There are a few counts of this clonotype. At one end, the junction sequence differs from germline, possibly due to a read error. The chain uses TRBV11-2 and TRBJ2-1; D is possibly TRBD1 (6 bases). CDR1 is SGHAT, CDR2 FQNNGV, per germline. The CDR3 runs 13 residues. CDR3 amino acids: CASSAHRDKEQFF. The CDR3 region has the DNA TGTGCCAGCAGCGCCCACCGGGACAAAGAGCAGTTCTTC.

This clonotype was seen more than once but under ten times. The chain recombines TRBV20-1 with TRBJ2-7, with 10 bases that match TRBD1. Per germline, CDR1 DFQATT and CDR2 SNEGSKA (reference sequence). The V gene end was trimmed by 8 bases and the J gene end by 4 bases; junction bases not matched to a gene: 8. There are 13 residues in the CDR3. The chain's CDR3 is CSLTGTGEYEQYF. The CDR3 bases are TGCAGTCTTACCGGGACAGGGGAGTACGAGCAGTACTTC.

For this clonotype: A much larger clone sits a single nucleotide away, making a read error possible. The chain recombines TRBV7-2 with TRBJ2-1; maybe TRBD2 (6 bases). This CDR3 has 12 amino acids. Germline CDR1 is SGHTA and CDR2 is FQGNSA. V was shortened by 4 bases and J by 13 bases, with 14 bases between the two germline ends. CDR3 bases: TGTGCCAGCAGCTACAACCGGGAGACCCAGTTCTTC. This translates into CASSYNRETQFF.

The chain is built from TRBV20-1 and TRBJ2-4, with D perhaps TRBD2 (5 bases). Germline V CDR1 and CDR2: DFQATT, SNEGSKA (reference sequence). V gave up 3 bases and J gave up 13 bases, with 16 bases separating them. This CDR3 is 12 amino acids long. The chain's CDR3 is CSASPGQREQYF. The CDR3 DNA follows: TGCAGTGCTAGCCCAGGTCAAAGGGAGCAGTACTTC.

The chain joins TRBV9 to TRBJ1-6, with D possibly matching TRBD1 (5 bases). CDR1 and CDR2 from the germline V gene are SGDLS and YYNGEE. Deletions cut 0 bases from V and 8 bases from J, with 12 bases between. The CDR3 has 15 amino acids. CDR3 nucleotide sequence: TGTGCCAGCAGCGTAGGTCAGGGTGCGGATTCACCCCTCCACTTT. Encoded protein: CASSVGQGADSPLHF. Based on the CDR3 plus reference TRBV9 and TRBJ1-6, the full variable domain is DSGVTQTPKHLITATGQRVTLRCSPRSGDLSVYWYQQSLDQGLQFLIQYYNGEERAKGNILERFSAQQFPDLHSELNLSSLELGDSALYFCASSVGQGADSPLHFGNGTRLTVT.

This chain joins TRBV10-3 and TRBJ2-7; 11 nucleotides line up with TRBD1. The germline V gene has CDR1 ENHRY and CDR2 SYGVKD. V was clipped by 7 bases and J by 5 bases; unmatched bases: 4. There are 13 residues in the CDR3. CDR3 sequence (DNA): TGTGCCATCAACCCGGGACAGGGGGACGAGCAGTACTTC. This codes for CAINPGQGDEQYF.

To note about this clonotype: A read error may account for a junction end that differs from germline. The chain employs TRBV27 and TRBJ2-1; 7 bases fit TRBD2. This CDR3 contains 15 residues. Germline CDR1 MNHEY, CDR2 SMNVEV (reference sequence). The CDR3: CASSLGTISDNEQFF. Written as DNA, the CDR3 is TGTGCCAGCAGTCTCGGGACTATCTCCGACAATGAGCAGTTCTTC.

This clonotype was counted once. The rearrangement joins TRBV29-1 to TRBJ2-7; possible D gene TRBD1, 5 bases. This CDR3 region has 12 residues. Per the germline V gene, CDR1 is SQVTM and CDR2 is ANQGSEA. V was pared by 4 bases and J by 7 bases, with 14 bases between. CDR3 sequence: CSVGQGSGEQYF. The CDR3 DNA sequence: TGCAGCGTTGGGCAGGGCTCCGGGGAGCAGTACTTC.

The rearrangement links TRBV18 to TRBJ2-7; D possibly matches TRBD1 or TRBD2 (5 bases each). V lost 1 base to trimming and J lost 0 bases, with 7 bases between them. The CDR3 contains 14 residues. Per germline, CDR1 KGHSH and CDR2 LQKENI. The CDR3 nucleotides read TGTGCCAGCTCACCACAGGGGAGCTCCTACGAGCAGTACTTC. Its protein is CASSPQGSSYEQYF. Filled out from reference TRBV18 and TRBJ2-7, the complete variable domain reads NAGVMQNPRHLVRRRGQEARLRCSPMKGHSHVYWYRQLPEEGLKFMVYLQKENIIDESGMPKERFSAEFPKEGPSILRIQQVVRGDSAAYFCASSPQGSSYEQYFGPGTRLTVT.

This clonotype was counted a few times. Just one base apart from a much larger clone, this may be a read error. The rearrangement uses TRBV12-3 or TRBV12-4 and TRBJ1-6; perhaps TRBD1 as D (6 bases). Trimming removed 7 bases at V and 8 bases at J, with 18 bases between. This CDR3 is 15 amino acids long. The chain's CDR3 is CASTDRWGLYSPLHF. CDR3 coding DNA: TGTGCCAGCACCGACAGGTGGGGGCTTTATTCACCCCTCCACTTT.

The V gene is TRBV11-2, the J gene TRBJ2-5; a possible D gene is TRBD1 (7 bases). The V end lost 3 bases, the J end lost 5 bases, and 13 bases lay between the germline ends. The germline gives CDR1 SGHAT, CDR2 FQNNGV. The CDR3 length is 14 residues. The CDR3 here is CASSFGGGGETQYF. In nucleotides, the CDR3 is TGTGCCAGCAGCTTTGGAGGGGGCGGGGAGACCCAGTACTTC.

For the CDR3, the DNA is TGTGCCAGCAGTGGGCGGGAGGGCCGATCCTACAATGAGCAGTTCTTC. Amino acids: CASSGREGRSYNEQFF. This chain links TRBV6-5 with TRBJ2-1; 9 nucleotides match TRBD2. Germline CDR1 reads MNHEY; CDR2 reads SVGAGI. The length of the CDR3 is 16 residues. Trimming removed 5 bases from V and 1 base from J; junction bases left unmatched: 6.

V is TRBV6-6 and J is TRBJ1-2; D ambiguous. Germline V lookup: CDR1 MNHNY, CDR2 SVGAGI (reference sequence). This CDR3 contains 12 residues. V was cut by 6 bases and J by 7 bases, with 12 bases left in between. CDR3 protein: CASSPGLAGYTF. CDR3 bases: TGTGCCAGCAGCCCTGGACTGGCTGGCTACACCTTC.

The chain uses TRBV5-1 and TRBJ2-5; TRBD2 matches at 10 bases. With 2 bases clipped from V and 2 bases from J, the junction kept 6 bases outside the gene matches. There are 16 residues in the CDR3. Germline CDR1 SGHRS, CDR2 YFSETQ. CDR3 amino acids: CASSLKLAGAQETQYF. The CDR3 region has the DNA TGCGCCAGCAGCTTAAAGCTAGCGGGGGCTCAAGAGACCCAGTACTTC.

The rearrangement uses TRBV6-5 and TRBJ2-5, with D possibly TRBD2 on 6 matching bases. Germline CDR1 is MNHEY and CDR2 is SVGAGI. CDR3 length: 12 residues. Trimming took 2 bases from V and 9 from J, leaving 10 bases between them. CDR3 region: CASSYQTGAQYF. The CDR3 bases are TGTGCCAGCAGTTACCAGACGGGGGCCCAGTACTTC.